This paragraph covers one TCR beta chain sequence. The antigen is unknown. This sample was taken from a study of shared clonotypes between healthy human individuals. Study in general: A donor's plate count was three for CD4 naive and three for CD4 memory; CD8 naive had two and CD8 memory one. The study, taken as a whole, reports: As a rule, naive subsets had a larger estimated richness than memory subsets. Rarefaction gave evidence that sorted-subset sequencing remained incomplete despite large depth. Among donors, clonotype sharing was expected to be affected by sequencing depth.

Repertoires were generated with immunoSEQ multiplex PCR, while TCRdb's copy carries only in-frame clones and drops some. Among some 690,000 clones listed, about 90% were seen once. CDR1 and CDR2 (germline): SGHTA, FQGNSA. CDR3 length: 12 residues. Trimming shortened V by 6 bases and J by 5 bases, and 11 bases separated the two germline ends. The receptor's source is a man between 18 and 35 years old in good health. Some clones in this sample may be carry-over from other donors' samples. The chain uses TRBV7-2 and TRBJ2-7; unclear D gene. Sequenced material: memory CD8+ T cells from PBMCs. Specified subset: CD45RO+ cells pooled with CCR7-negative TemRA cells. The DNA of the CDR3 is TGTGCCAGCAGATATGGTGGGAACGAGCAGTACTTC. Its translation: CASRYGGNEQYF.